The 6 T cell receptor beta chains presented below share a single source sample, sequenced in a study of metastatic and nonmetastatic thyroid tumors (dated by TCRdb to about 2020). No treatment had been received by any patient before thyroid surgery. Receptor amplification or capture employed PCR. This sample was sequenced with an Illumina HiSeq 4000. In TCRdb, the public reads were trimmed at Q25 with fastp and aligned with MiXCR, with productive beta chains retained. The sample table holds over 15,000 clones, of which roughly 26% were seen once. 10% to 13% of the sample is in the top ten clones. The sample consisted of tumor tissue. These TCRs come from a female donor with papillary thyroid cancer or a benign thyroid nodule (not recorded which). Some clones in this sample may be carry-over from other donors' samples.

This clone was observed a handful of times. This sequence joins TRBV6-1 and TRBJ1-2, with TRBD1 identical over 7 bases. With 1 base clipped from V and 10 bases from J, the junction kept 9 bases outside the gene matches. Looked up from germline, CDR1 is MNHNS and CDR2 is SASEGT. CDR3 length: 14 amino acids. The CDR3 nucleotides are TGTGCCAGCAGTGAAGTAGACAGGGAAGGTGTCTACACCTTC. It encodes CASSEVDREGVYTF.

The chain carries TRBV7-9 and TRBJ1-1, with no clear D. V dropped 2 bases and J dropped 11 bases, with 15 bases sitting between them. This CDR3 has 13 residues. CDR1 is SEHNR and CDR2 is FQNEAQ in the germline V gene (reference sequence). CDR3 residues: CASSLSRAEVAFF. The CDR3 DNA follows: TGTGCCAGCAGCTTATCTCGGGCCGAGGTGGCTTTCTTT.

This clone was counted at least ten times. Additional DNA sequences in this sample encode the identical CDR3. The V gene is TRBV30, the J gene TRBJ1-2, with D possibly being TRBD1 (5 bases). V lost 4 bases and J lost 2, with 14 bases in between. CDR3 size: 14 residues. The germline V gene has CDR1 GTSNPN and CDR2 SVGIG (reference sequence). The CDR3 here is CAWKWGPLNYGYTF. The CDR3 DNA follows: TGTGCCTGGAAATGGGGACCGCTGAACTATGGCTACACCTTC.

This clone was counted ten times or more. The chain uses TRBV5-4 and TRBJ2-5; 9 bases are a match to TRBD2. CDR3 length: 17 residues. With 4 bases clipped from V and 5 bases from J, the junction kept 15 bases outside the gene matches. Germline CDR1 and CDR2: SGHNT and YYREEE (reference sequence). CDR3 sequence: CASSAQRGSSGTETQYF. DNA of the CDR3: TGTGCCAGCAGCGCACAGAGAGGCTCTAGCGGGACGGAGACCCAGTACTTC. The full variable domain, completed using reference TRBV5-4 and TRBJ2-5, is ETGVTQSPTHLIKTRGQQVTLRCSSQSGHNTVSWYQQALGQGPQFIFQYYREEENGRGNFPPRFSGLQFPNYSSELNVNALELDDSALYLCASSAQRGSSGTETQYFGPGTRLLVL.

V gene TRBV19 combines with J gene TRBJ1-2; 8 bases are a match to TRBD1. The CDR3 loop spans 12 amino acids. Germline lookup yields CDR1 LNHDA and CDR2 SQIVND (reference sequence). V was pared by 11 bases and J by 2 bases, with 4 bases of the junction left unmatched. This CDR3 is CAGWTGNYGYTF. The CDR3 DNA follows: TGTGCCGGATGGACAGGGAACTATGGCTACACCTTC.

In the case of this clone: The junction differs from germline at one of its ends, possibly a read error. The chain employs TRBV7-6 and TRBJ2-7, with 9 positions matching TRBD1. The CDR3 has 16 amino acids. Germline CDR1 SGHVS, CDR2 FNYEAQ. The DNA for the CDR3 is TGTGCCAGCAGCTACTGGGCGGGACAGGGTCAAGAAGAGCGGTACTTC. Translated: CASSYWAGQGQEERYF.